The 4 T cell receptor beta chains presented below share a single source sample, sequenced in a study of control samples from healthy donors and cancer patients. Sequencing used immunoSEQ multiplex PCR; TCRdb keeps in-frame clones, though not all of them. The repertoire holds some 200,000 clones, roughly 94% seen once, with more than 1.3% in the top ten. Material: blood. These receptors were obtained from a man in his fifties or sixties in good health.

The chain links TRBV7-9 to TRBJ2-1; 11 nucleotides line up with TRBD2. Germline values: CDR1 SEHNR, CDR2 FQNEAQ (reference sequence). With V trimmed by 1 base and J by 4 bases, 3 bases remained unmatched. The CDR3 runs to 16 residues. CDR3 nucleotide sequence: TGTGCCAGCAGCTTAGAGGGACTAGCGGAGTACAATGAGCAGTTCTTC. Protein sequence: CASSLEGLAEYNEQFF.

The chain has TRBV3-1 (or the pseudogene TRBV3-2) and TRBJ1-1; D is possibly TRBD1 (5 bases). Germline-derived CDR1 and CDR2 are LGHDT and YNNKEL (reference sequence). V shed 3 bases and J shed 8 bases, with 7 bases lying between them. The CDR3 is 11 residues long. The CDR3 protein is CASSHRQEAFF. The CDR3 DNA is TGTGCCAGCAGCCACAGACAGGAAGCTTTCTTT.

Regarding this clone: Other DNA sequences of this sample code for an identical CDR3. CDR3 DNA sequence: TGTGCCAGCAGTTACTCGAATTCTGGAAACACCATATATTTT. This translates into CASSYSNSGNTIYF. J is TRBJ1-3 and V is TRBV6-5; D uncertain. This CDR3 contains 14 residues. V gave up 0 bases and J gave up 1 base, with 4 bases separating them. Germline V gene sequence: CDR1 MNHEY, CDR2 SVGAGI.

The V call is TRBV7-8, the J call TRBJ2-1, with D perhaps assigned TRBD1 or TRBD2 (6 bases each). Germline V gene sequence: CDR1 SGHVS, CDR2 FQNEAQ. Trimming removed 3 bases at V and 7 bases at J, with 28 bases between. CDR3 size: 19 residues. CDR3 nucleotides: TGTGCCAGCAGCTTTAGGGGGGTGGTAGCGTTCTTTGGGAGAAATGAGCAGTTCTTC. Translating gives CASSFRGVVAFFGRNEQFF. Full variable domain (rest looked up from reference TRBV7-8 and TRBJ2-1): GAGVSQSPRYKVAKRGQDVALRCDPISGHVSLFWYQQALGQGPEFLTYFQNEAQLDKSGLPSDRFFAERPEGSVSTLKIQRTQQEDSAVYLCASSFRGVVAFFGRNEQFFGPGTRLTVL.